The clone carrying this TCR beta chain has just a few counts. The antigen remains undetermined. Synthesis of TCR cDNA relied on 5'RACE template switching, which attached a universal primer site and UMIs. TCRdb processed the 5' RACE reads anew with MiXCR; each CDR3 protein has one entry. The table shows some 560,000 distinct CDR3 sequences, with about 15% occurring only once. These data come from a study of T cells after yellow fever vaccination. Across the study: The authors prepared low-cell-number fractions using SMART-Seq v4 Ultra Low Input. Overall study results and limits: Clones from primary vaccination mostly reappeared after the booster (roughly 95% CD4, around 90% CD8). It was a small share of clonotypes that appeared in both CD4 and CD8 compartments.

V gave up 7 bases and J gave up 1 base, with 16 bases separating them. The CDR3 runs 15 residues. The chain links TRBV12-3 or TRBV12-4 to TRBJ1-1; possible D gene TRBD1, 6 bases. The origin of this receptor is a man between 18 and 35 years old who received the YFV17D yellow fever vaccine. This sample comprised PBMCs, obtained around 5 days after the first yellow fever vaccination. CDR3 in DNA: TGTGCCAGCAAAGGTCAGGGGTTTCGGAACACTGAAGCTTTCTTT. Encoded protein: CASKGQGFRNTEAFF.